The present T cell receptor beta chain was sequenced within a study of cytomegalovirus exposure and HLA in healthy donors. As for this clone: What it binds is unknown.

Here immunoSEQ multiplex PCR was the method, and the copy in TCRdb shows in-frame clones only, minus some. The sample has about 220,000 clones, about 90% seen once. Regarding the study as a whole: The classifier reportedly diagnosed cytomegalovirus status with high sensitivity and specificity.

Trimming stripped 4 bases from V and 10 bases from J, with 16 bases between. The CDR3 is made up of 13 amino acids. CDR1 is MRHNA and CDR2 is SNTAGT in the germline V gene. Sequences were obtained from PBMCs. The source is a woman aged 18 to 35 in good health and CMV-seronegative. The genes are TRBV6-4 and TRBJ1-2; perhaps TRBD1 as D (6 bases). The CDR3 DNA reads TGTGCCAGCAGTGCCACAATAACAGGGTACTACACCTTC. Protein product: CASSATITGYYTF.